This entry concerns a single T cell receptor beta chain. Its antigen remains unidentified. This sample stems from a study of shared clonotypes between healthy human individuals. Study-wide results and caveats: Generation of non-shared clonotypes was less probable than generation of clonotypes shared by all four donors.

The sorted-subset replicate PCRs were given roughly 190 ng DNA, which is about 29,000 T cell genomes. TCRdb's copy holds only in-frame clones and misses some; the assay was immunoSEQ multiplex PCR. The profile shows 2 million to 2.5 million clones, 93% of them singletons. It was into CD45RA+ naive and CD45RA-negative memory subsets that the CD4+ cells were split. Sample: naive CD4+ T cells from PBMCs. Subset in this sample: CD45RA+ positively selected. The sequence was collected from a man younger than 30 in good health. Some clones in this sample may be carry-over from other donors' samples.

The CDR3 DNA is TGTGCCAGCAGCCAATCGCTCCTTACGGAGACCAAAAACATTCAGTACTTC. Its translation: CASSQSLLTETKNIQYF. The J gene is TRBJ2-4, the V gene TRBV4-2; D unresolved. V lost 2 bases to trimming and J lost 2 bases, with 16 bases between them. The CDR3 covers 17 residues. Germline CDR1 reads LGHNA; CDR2 reads YNFKEQ.